A single sample is the source of the 22 T cell receptor beta chains below, sequenced in a study of T cells in Graves' hyperthyroidism and ophthalmopathy. There were TCR beta CDR3 regions amplified from RNA transcripts. Initially, a first-round RT-PCR of the TCR CDR3 employed the HTBI primer set. TCRdb reanalysed the multiplex PCR reads using MiXCR and keeps one entry per CDR3 protein. The table has about 460,000 distinct CDR3 sequences, 22% seen once. Sequences were obtained from blood. Every receptor here comes from a woman aged 70-85 years with Graves' ophthalmopathy.

This clonotype was observed a handful of times. This rearrangement joins TRBV20-1 to TRBJ2-7; 11 bases line up with TRBD2. Germline V gene data show CDR1 as DFQATT and CDR2 as SNEGSKA (reference sequence). J was trimmed by 4 bases and V by 6 bases; bases with no gene match: 14. The CDR3 spans 16 residues. The CDR3: CSALSFTSGSRYEQYF. The CDR3 DNA reads as TGCAGTGCCCTCTCCTTTACTAGCGGGAGTAGGTACGAGCAGTACTTC.

J is TRBJ2-7 and V is TRBV9, with a tentative D call TRBD2 (6 bases). Germline CDR1 is SGDLS and CDR2 is YYNGEE. Trimming removed 4 bases at V and 2 bases at J, with 13 bases between. The CDR3 consists of 14 residues. The CDR3 protein is CASSTRDSPYEQYF. In DNA form, the CDR3 reads TGTGCCAGCAGCACGAGGGACTCCCCCTACGAGCAGTACTTC.

This sequence joins TRBV27 and TRBJ2-7, with 9 positions matching TRBD2. Germline CDR1 and CDR2: MNHEY and SMNVEV (reference sequence). Trimming took 5 bases from V and 1 from J; bases not matched to a gene: 9. CDR3 length equals 16 residues. In DNA, the CDR3 is TGTGCCAGCAGTCCCCTCAGGGCGGGGGGGTCCTACGAGCAGTACTTC. Its protein is CASSPLRAGGSYEQYF.

In regard to this clonotype: A much larger clone differs by one base, so this may be a read error. The rearrangement links TRBV6-5 to TRBJ2-7, with D possibly TRBD1 on 6 matching bases. V lost 2 bases, J lost 6 bases, and 8 bases lay in between. Germline CDR1 and CDR2: MNHEY and SVGAGI. CDR3 size: 12 residues. This chain's CDR3 is CASSYDRSEQYF. Written as DNA, the CDR3 is TGTGCCAGCAGTTACGACAGGAGCGAGCAGTACTTC.

There are many counts of this clonotype. This chain connects TRBV12-3 or TRBV12-4 to TRBJ1-1; D gene unclear. The CDR3 is made up of 12 amino acids. Trimming shortened V by 7 bases and J by 6 bases, and 12 bases separated the two germline ends. CDR3 in DNA: TGTGCCAGCACCAACTTCGGGTCTGAAGCTTTCTTT. Translating gives CASTNFGSEAFF.

The CDR3 DNA follows: TGTGCCAGCAGCTTACTCGCGACTAGTTCCTACGAGCAGTACTTC. As protein: CASSLLATSSYEQYF. V is TRBV7-9 and J is TRBJ2-7, with a weak D call TRBD2 (6 bases). The V gene's germline CDR1 is SEHNR and CDR2 FQNEAQ (reference sequence). The CDR3 contains 15 residues. V was cut by 2 bases and J by 1 base, with 12 bases left in between.

Turning to this clonotype: This clone may be a read error of a much larger clone one base away. The chain uses TRBV3-1 and TRBJ1-1, with D perhaps matching TRBD1 (6 bases). Germline V lookup: CDR1 LGHDT, CDR2 YNNKEL (reference sequence). CDR3 length: 15 residues. DNA of the CDR3: TGTGCCAGCGGCCAAGTAGGGGGGGGGAACACTGAAGCTTTCTTT. It specifies CASGQVGGGNTEAFF.

This clonotype was seen only a few times. This chain joins TRBV6-2 or TRBV6-3 and TRBJ2-7; 7 bases map to TRBD2. This CDR3 has 18 residues. Trimming took 0 bases from V and 6 from J; bases not matched to a gene: 17. Germline-derived CDR1 and CDR2 are MNHEY and SVGEGT. This chain's CDR3 is CASSYSFGGSSLVGEQYF. The DNA of the CDR3 is TGTGCCAGCAGTTACTCGTTTGGCGGGAGTTCCCTAGTAGGCGAGCAGTACTTC.

The V call is TRBV20-1, the J call TRBJ2-1, with TRBD2 identical over 10 bases. The CDR3 loop spans 16 amino acids. Losses at the gene ends were 3 bases for V and 7 bases for J; bases not matched to a gene: 12. Germline assignment: CDR1 DFQATT and CDR2 SNEGSKA (reference sequence). For the CDR3, the DNA is TGCAGTGCTAGTAATCTTAAGAGCGGGAGGGGAAATGAGCAGTTCTTC. It specifies CSASNLKSGRGNEQFF.

This clonotype was detected ten times or more. The chain employs TRBV7-2 and TRBJ2-7, with 10 positions matching TRBD2. The CDR3 sequence is 15 residues long. Germline assignment: CDR1 SGHTA and CDR2 FQGNSA. With 5 bases clipped from V and 2 bases from J, the junction kept 6 bases outside the gene matches. The CDR3 is CASSLRLAGAYEQYF. The CDR3 DNA reads as TGTGCCAGCAGCCTCCGGCTAGCGGGAGCCTACGAGCAGTACTTC. Full variable domain (remainder filled in from reference TRBV7-2 and TRBJ2-7): GAGVSQSPSNKVTEKGKDVELRCDPISGHTALYWYRQSLGQGLEFLIYFQGNSAPDKSGLPSDRFSAERTGGSVSTLTIQRTQQEDSAVYLCASSLRLAGAYEQYFGPGTRLTVT.

This clonotype was counted a few times. V and J are TRBV11-3 and TRBJ1-1; D unresolved. V lost 1 base, J lost 6 bases, and 9 bases lay in between. From germline, CDR1 is SGHNT and CDR2 YENEEA. This CDR3 region has 13 residues. The CDR3 reads CASSLGGDAEAFF. CDR3 bases: TGTGCCAGCAGCTTAGGTGGCGACGCTGAAGCTTTCTTT.

J is TRBJ1-1 and V is TRBV5-4; TRBD1 might be the D (6 bases). Trimming removed 1 base from V and 6 bases from J, with 10 bases in between. Germline assignment: CDR1 SGHNT and CDR2 YYREEE (reference sequence). This CDR3 is built from 13 residues. CDR3 DNA sequence: TGTGCCAGCAGCTTGCGGGGGGGCGCTGAAGCTTTCTTT. Translated: CASSLRGGAEAFF.

This clonotype came up many times. The CDR3 DNA is TGTGCCAGCAGTGAAATTCCGGGGTCGGGAACTGAAGCTTTCTTT. The encoded protein is CASSEIPGSGTEAFF. V is TRBV2 and J is TRBJ1-1, with D hard to call. The ends were cut back, 2 bases at V and 5 bases at J, with 15 bases in the middle. The CDR3 runs to 15 residues. Germline V gives CDR1 SNHLY, CDR2 FYNNEI. Looking up the rest from reference TRBV2 and TRBJ1-1 gives the full variable domain: EPEVTQTPSHQVTQMGQEVILRCVPISNHLYFYWYRQILGQKVEFLVSFYNNEISEKSEIFDDQFSVERPDGSNFTLKIRSTKLEDSAMYFCASSEIPGSGTEAFFGQGTRLTVV.

This clonotype was seen ten or more times. The genes are TRBV10-2 and TRBJ2-1, with 10 bases aligning to TRBD2. Germline lookup yields CDR1 WSHSY and CDR2 SAAADI. The CDR3 is 16 amino acids. V gave up 2 bases and J gave up 9 bases; unmatched junction bases: 10. Written as DNA, the CDR3 is TGCGCCAGCAGTGAGGGTGGCCTAGCGGGAGCGGCTGAGCAGTTCTTC. Its protein product is CASSEGGLAGAAEQFF.

Details on this clonotype: At one boundary the junction diverges from the germline segment, which might be a read error. The CDR3 DNA sequence: TGTGCCAGCAGGGAATCGGGAGGGGTGGATGAAAAACTGTTTTTT. Its protein product is CASRESGGVDEKLFF. The gene calls are TRBV25-1 and TRBJ1-4, with a possible D match to TRBD1 (5 bases). CDR1 is MGHDK and CDR2 is SYGVNS in the germline V gene. The CDR3 is 15 residues long.

This clonotype was picked up a small number of times. The V and J genes are TRBV27 and TRBJ2-3; 7 bases line up with TRBD2. Trimming removed 6 bases from V and 0 bases from J; junction bases left unmatched: 6. CDR1 MNHEY and CDR2 SMNVEV come from the germline V gene (reference sequence). CDR3 length equals 15 residues. For the CDR3, the DNA is TGTGCCAGCAGCCCGGCGGGAGCCAGCACAGATACGCAGTATTTT. Translated, it gives CASSPAGASTDTQYF.

V usage is TRBV7-9 and J usage is TRBJ2-2; D may be TRBD1 (7 bases). Germline CDR1 reads SEHNR; CDR2 reads FQNEAQ (reference sequence). With 2 bases removed from V and 7 bases from J, the gap between germline ends came to 14 bases. This CDR3 comprises 15 residues. This CDR3 reads CASSLLEGAVGELFF. CDR3 DNA sequence: TGTGCCAGCAGCTTATTGGAGGGGGCGGTCGGGGAGCTGTTTTTT.

This chain uses TRBV19 with TRBJ1-6; 8 bases map to TRBD1. The CDR3 is 15 residues long. CDR1 and CDR2 from the germline V gene are LNHDA and SQIVND (reference sequence). V was pared by 3 bases and J by 6 bases, with 4 bases of the junction left unmatched. CDR3 DNA sequence: TGTGCCAGTAGTATGGCCGGACAGGGTAATTCACCCCTCCACTTT. Its translation: CASSMAGQGNSPLHF.

This sequence joins TRBV20-1 and TRBJ1-1; no firm D call. Germline CDR1 and CDR2: DFQATT and SNEGSKA (reference sequence). V dropped 3 bases and J dropped 3 bases, with 8 bases sitting between them. CDR3 length equals 12 residues. CDR3 DNA: TGCAGTGCTAGGCGGATGGACACTGAAGCTTTCTTT. Amino acid sequence: CSARRMDTEAFF.

There are a few counts of this clonotype. This chain uses TRBV20-1 with TRBJ2-7; 8 positions agree with TRBD1. CDR3 size: 15 residues. The germline V gene encodes CDR1 DFQATT and CDR2 SNEGSKA (reference sequence). V gave up 6 bases and J gave up 6 bases; unmatched junction bases: 16. CDR3 in DNA: TGCAGTGCGCGGGCCCGGGGCAGGGGGCGAGGCGAGCAGTACTTC. Translating gives CSARARGRGRGEQYF.

The table lists this clonotype with many counts. This chain connects TRBV28 to TRBJ2-7; unclear D gene. V lost 5 bases to trimming and J lost 2 bases, with 13 bases between them. CDR3 length: 14 amino acids. Germline V CDR1 and CDR2: MDHEN, SYDVKM. CDR3: CASSPPTIPYEQYF. CDR3 nucleotides: TGTGCCAGCAGTCCCCCCACAATTCCCTACGAGCAGTACTTC.

The chain combines TRBV18 with TRBJ1-4, with 7 bases identical to TRBD1. CDR1 and CDR2 from the germline V gene are KGHSH and LQKENI. Unmatched junction bases numbered 5, after V lost 3 bases and J lost 4 bases. The length of the CDR3 is 15 residues. The CDR3 DNA reads as TGTGCCAGCTCACCGAAGGGACAGTTTAATGAAAAACTGTTTTTT. It translates to CASSPKGQFNEKLFF.